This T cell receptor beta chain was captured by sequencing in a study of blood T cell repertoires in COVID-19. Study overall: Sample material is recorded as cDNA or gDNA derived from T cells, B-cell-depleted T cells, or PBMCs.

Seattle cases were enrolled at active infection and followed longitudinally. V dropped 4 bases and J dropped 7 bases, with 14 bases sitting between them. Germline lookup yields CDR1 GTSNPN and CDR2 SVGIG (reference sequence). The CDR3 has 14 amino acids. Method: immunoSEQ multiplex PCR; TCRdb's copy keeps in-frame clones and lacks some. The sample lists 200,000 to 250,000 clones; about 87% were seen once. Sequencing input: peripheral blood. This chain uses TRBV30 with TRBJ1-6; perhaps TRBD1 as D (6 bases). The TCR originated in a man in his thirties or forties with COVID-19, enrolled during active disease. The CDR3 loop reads CAWTSGGRNSPLHF. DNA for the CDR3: TGTGCCTGGACTTCGGGGGGCCGGAATTCACCCCTCCACTTT.